The 30 T cell receptor beta chains reported below all come from one sample, sequenced in a study of human T cells and chemical hapten exposure. Described time point: pre-sensitization, week 0. Treatment specified: therapeutic diphenylcyclopropenone sensitization with weekly scalp DPC. In TCRdb, the RACE reads were re-called with MiXCR into one record per CDR3 protein. This table has about 98,000 distinct CDR3 sequences, roughly 10% appearing once. Sequenced material: whole blood, taken in connection with sensitization to the hapten diphenylcyclopropenone (DPC). These receptors were obtained from a woman aged 55 to 70 with alopecia areata. Some clones in this sample may be carry-over from other donors' samples.

There are a few counts of this clonotype. The CDR3 nucleotides read TGCGCCAGCAGCTACAGACCGGGACCGACTGGTTCTGGGGCCAACGTCCTGACTTTC. Translating it yields CASSYRPGPTGSGANVLTF. The rearrangement uses TRBV5-1 and TRBJ2-6; TRBD1 or TRBD2 may be the D gene (5 bases each). V lost 3 bases and J 1 base, leaving 20 bases between the germline ends. The CDR3 sequence is 19 residues long. The germline gives CDR1 SGHRS, CDR2 YFSETQ.

The sample holds a few counts of this clonotype. The gene calls are TRBV18 and TRBJ2-1; D is perhaps TRBD1 or TRBD2 (5 bases each). V lost 5 bases and J 5 bases, leaving 16 bases between the germline ends. The CDR3 consists of 15 residues. The germline V gene has CDR1 KGHSH and CDR2 LQKENI. The CDR3 bases are TGTGCCAGCTCAGCCACCCCACTAGGGGACAATGAGCAGTTCTTC. It yields the protein CASSATPLGDNEQFF.

The J gene is TRBJ2-3, the V gene TRBV20-1, with 10 bases aligning to TRBD2. The CDR3 sequence is 13 residues long. CDR1 DFQATT and CDR2 SNEGSKA come from the germline V gene (reference sequence). The CDR3 bases are TGCAGCATGCTAGCGGGGGGCACAGATACGCAGTATTTT. Its translation: CSMLAGGTDTQYF.

This clonotype was seen only a few times. This rearrangement joins TRBV5-1 to TRBJ2-2; 7 bases fit TRBD1. Per germline, CDR1 SGHRS and CDR2 YFSETQ. The CDR3 contains 19 residues. Trimming took 3 bases from V and 2 from J; bases not matched to a gene: 16. This CDR3 is CASSYHRATGQINTGELFF. The CDR3 bases are TGCGCCAGCAGCTATCATAGGGCAACGGGACAGATTAACACCGGGGAGCTGTTTTTT.

Many counts were recorded for this clonotype. Written as DNA, the CDR3 is TGTGCCAGTAGTCCCGGTTTCGCTGTGGGGGCCAACGTCCTGACTTTC. Translation: CASSPGFAVGANVLTF. This sequence joins TRBV19 and TRBJ2-6, with D unclear. CDR1 is LNHDA and CDR2 is SQIVND in the germline V gene (reference sequence). V was clipped by 5 bases and J by 4 bases, with 15 bases between them. The CDR3 has 16 amino acids.

There are a few counts of this clonotype. This rearrangement joins TRBV10-2 to TRBJ2-3; 14 nucleotides line up with TRBD2. Germline CDR1 WSHSY, CDR2 SAAADI. The ends lost 4 bases at V and 5 bases at J; junction bases unmatched: 5. There are 16 residues in the CDR3. The CDR3 region is CASSGTSGGLKDTQYF. CDR3 nucleotide sequence: TGCGCCAGCAGTGGGACTAGCGGGGGGCTGAAAGATACGCAGTATTTT.

This clonotype was recorded a few times. The gene calls are TRBV9 and TRBJ2-1; 15 nucleotides line up with TRBD2. The V and J ends lost 3 bases and 9 bases, in that order; junction bases with no gene match: 13. The V gene's germline CDR1 is SGDLS and CDR2 YYNGEE. The length of the CDR3 is 18 residues. The CDR3 sequence: CASSARSGLAGGPGEQFF. As DNA, the CDR3 is TGTGCCAGCAGCGCCCGTTCCGGACTAGCGGGGGGGCCGGGTGAGCAGTTCTTC.

At least ten counts were recorded for this clonotype. The chain recombines TRBV5-1 with TRBJ2-3, with 10 bases matching TRBD2. CDR3 size: 16 residues. Trimming at V came to 2 bases and at J to 3 bases, leaving 6 bases not matched to a gene. Germline CDR1 and CDR2: SGHRS and YFSETQ. This CDR3 is CASSFFSGGPTDTQYF. For the CDR3, the DNA is TGCGCCAGCAGCTTCTTTAGCGGGGGGCCTACAGATACGCAGTATTTT.

This clonotype appeared many times. This sequence joins TRBV18 and TRBJ2-7; possibly TRBD1 for D (6 bases). V shed 3 bases and J shed 4 bases, with 16 bases lying between them. This CDR3 spans 15 amino acids. CDR1 is KGHSH and CDR2 is LQKENI in the germline V gene. The CDR3 nucleotides are TGTGCCAGCTCACCTTACACAGGGATCCAATACGAGCAGTACTTC. It is translated as CASSPYTGIQYEQYF.

This rearrangement joins TRBV10-3 to TRBJ2-2; D not certain. This CDR3 contains 13 residues. Between the trimmed V and J ends, which lost 1 base and 8 bases, there was a span of 8 bases. Per germline, CDR1 ENHRY and CDR2 SYGVKD. In DNA form, the CDR3 reads TGTGCCATCAGTGAGTTACCCTCGGGGGAGCTGTTTTTT. Translated, it gives CAISELPSGELFF.

This clonotype was found a few times. The chain joins TRBV3-1 to TRBJ2-6, with TRBD1 matching over 7 bases. The V segment lost 4 bases and the J segment 4 bases; nucleotides outside the gene matches: 1. Germline V gene lookup returns CDR1 LGHDT and CDR2 YNNKEL (reference sequence). This CDR3 is built from 14 residues. As DNA, the CDR3 is TGTGCCAGCAGCCCGGACAGGGGGGCCAACGTCCTGACTTTC. Amino acids: CASSPDRGANVLTF.

Ten or more counts support this clonotype. The CDR3: CASSFSGGEQPQHF. CDR3 DNA sequence: TGTGCCAGCAGTTTTTCAGGGGGTGAGCAGCCCCAGCATTTT. The chain carries TRBV12-3 or TRBV12-4 and TRBJ1-5; TRBD1 matches at 7 bases. J was trimmed by 7 bases and V by 3 bases; bases with no gene match: 6. The CDR3 consists of 14 residues.

V and J are TRBV6-5 and TRBJ2-7, with 14 bases lining up with TRBD2. Germline loops: CDR1 MNHEY, CDR2 SVGAGI. The CDR3 spans 14 residues. The V and J ends lost 6 bases and 6 bases, in that order; junction bases with no gene match: 4. The CDR3 reads CASSRLAGGGEQYF. The CDR3 region has the DNA TGTGCCAGCAGCAGACTAGCGGGGGGGGGCGAGCAGTACTTC.

The chain joins TRBV29-1 to TRBJ1-6; 10 bases are a match to TRBD1. This CDR3 contains 15 residues. The V segment lost 6 bases and the J segment 7 bases; nucleotides outside the gene matches: 9. Per the germline V gene, CDR1 is SQVTM and CDR2 is ANQGSEA. The CDR3 is CSVQFPGQGNSPLHF. Here the CDR3 DNA reads TGCAGCGTGCAATTTCCGGGACAGGGGAATTCACCCCTCCACTTT.

This clonotype occurred a few times. This sequence joins TRBV27 and TRBJ2-7; 8 nucleotides align to TRBD1. CDR3 length: 12 amino acids. Germline V CDR1 and CDR2: MNHEY, SMNVEV (reference sequence). V shed 6 bases, J shed 4 bases, and the junction held 2 bases outside the gene matches. The CDR3 DNA follows: TGTGCCAGCAGGACAGGGGAATACGAGCAGTACTTC. Translated: CASRTGEYEQYF.

The sample holds a few counts of this clonotype. The V call is TRBV9, the J call TRBJ1-2; no firm D call. The ends were cut back, 0 bases at V and 7 bases at J, with 13 bases in the middle. The CDR3 has 14 amino acids. Germline assignment: CDR1 SGDLS and CDR2 YYNGEE. This CDR3 is CASSVDPSHSGYTF. CDR3 coding DNA: TGTGCCAGCAGCGTAGACCCCTCCCACTCTGGCTACACCTTC.

This clonotype has at least ten counts. The chain employs TRBV29-1 and TRBJ2-7; tentatively, D is TRBD1 (6 bases). The V end was cut by 4 bases, the J end by 6 bases, with 10 bases between. CDR3 size: 11 residues. The germline CDR1 and CDR2 sequences are SQVTM and ANQGSEA. CDR3 amino acids: CSVASGAEQYF. CDR3 nucleotide sequence: TGCAGCGTTGCCTCAGGGGCCGAGCAGTACTTC.

Ten or more counts support this clonotype. This sequence joins TRBV7-2 and TRBJ2-1; 9 bases agree with TRBD2. The CDR3 loop spans 16 amino acids. V gave up 6 bases and J gave up 2 bases; unmatched junction bases: 8. Germline V gene sequence: CDR1 SGHTA, CDR2 FQGNSA. The CDR3 bases are TGTGCCAGCAGTTTTAGCGGGGGCCCCGCCTACAATGAGCAGTTCTTC. Its protein product is CASSFSGGPAYNEQFF.

At least ten counts were recorded for this clonotype. The V gene is TRBV12-5, the J gene TRBJ1-1, with D possibly being TRBD1 (5 bases). Trimming cost V 4 bases and J 0 bases, with 9 bases left between them. Germline assignment: CDR1 LGHNT and CDR2 FRNRAP. The CDR3 has 14 residues. DNA of the CDR3: TGTGCTAGTGGTTCGGGGGAGATGAACACTGAAGCTTTCTTT. Amino acids: CASGSGEMNTEAFF.

The rearrangement uses TRBV7-9 and TRBJ1-1; TRBD1 matches at 7 bases. This CDR3 has 14 residues. Germline loops: CDR1 SEHNR, CDR2 FQNEAQ (reference sequence). Trimming cost V 5 bases and J 3 bases; bases outside gene matches: 6. The CDR3, as DNA: TGTGCCAGCAGCCCGACAGGGTCCTACACTGAAGCTTTCTTT. This translates into CASSPTGSYTEAFF.

This clonotype was seen repeatedly, ten times or more. The rearrangement links TRBV20-1 to TRBJ1-1, with 8 bases identical to TRBD1. Trimming cost V 1 base and J 5 bases; bases outside gene matches: 6. Germline CDR1 DFQATT, CDR2 SNEGSKA (reference sequence). The CDR3 runs 14 residues. CDR3 residues: CSARGTGMGTEAFF. In nucleotides, the CDR3 is TGCAGTGCTAGAGGGACAGGGATGGGTACTGAAGCTTTCTTT.

The chain couples TRBV20-1 to TRBJ1-1, with D possibly matching TRBD1 (5 bases). The CDR3 length is 14 residues. The ends were cut back, 6 bases at V and 5 bases at J, with 19 bases in the middle. Per the germline V gene, CDR1 is DFQATT and CDR2 is SNEGSKA (reference sequence). CDR3 sequence reads: CSARRTGGITEAFF. CDR3 nucleotide sequence: TGCAGTGCGCGAAGAACCGGGGGAATAACTGAAGCTTTCTTT.

The V gene is TRBV29-1, the J gene TRBJ2-6; TRBD2 is a possible D gene (6 bases). The CDR3 consists of 17 residues. Germline V gene lookup returns CDR1 SQVTM and CDR2 ANQGSEA. V was clipped by 4 bases and J by 0 bases, with 16 bases between them. The CDR3 region has the DNA TGCAGCGTTGCGTGGAGGGAGCCTTTCTCTGGGGCCAACGTCCTGACTTTC. It translates to CSVAWREPFSGANVLTF.

This clonotype came up many times. V is TRBV4-1 and J is TRBJ1-4, with D possibly TRBD1 on 5 matching bases. CDR3 length: 16 amino acids. From germline, CDR1 is MGHRA and CDR2 YSYEKL. Trimming took off 1 base at V and 0 bases at J, with 9 bases between the two ends. The CDR3 DNA reads TGCGCCAGCAGCCAAGGACAGTATGCAACTAATGAAAAACTGTTTTTT. Translated: CASSQGQYATNEKLFF.

This clonotype was observed a few times. The chain uses TRBV5-5 and TRBJ1-5; D not certain. Trimming cost V 5 bases and J 0 bases, with 6 bases left between them. Germline CDR1 and CDR2: SGHKS and YYEKEE (reference sequence). This CDR3 comprises 13 residues. The CDR3 DNA reads TGTGCCAGCAGTATACATAGCAATCAGCCCCAGCATTTT. Translating gives CASSIHSNQPQHF. The complete variable domain, with remaining parts taken from reference TRBV5-5 and TRBJ1-5, reads DAGVTQSPTHLIKTRGQQVTLRCSPISGHKSVSWYQQVLGQGPQFIFQYYEKEERGRGNFPDRFSARQFPNYSSELNVNALLLGDSALYLCASSIHSNQPQHFGDGTRLSIL.

This clonotype was seen at least ten times. This chain uses TRBV12-3 or TRBV12-4 with TRBJ1-1; tentatively, D is TRBD1 (6 bases). Trimming stripped 6 bases from V and 7 bases from J, with 15 bases between. The CDR3 runs 13 residues. Here the CDR3 DNA reads TGTGCCAGCAGCCTTGGGGGCGGAGGTGAAGCTTTCTTT. Protein product: CASSLGGGGEAFF.

This chain links TRBV21-1 with TRBJ2-1; whether TRBD2, the table's D call, matches the DNA was not checked. TRBV21-1 has pseudogene status. The CDR3 length is 17 residues. The CDR3 DNA reads as TGTGCCAGCAGCAAGCCGGGACTAGCGGGGAACAACAATGAGCAGTTCTTC. This translates into CASSKPGLAGNNNEQFF.

This clonotype showed up many times. The chain has TRBV7-8 and TRBJ2-1, with D uncertain. Trimming removed 1 base from V and 7 bases from J, with 5 bases in between. CDR3 length: 12 amino acids. Germline lookup yields CDR1 SGHVS and CDR2 FQNEAQ. The CDR3 coding sequence is TGTGCCAGCAGCTTAGTTGGTAATGAGCAGTTCTTC. Protein sequence: CASSLVGNEQFF.

The chain recombines TRBV12-3 or TRBV12-4 with TRBJ2-5; a possible D gene is TRBD2 (6 bases). CDR3 size: 14 residues. Trimming cost V 2 bases and J 3 bases, with 10 bases left between them. In DNA form, the CDR3 reads TGTGCCAGCAGTTTAAGGGGCGGGGAAGAGACCCAGTACTTC. Translated, it gives CASSLRGGEETQYF.

The rearrangement uses TRBV20-1 and TRBJ2-7, with 9 bases that match TRBD1. CDR3 size: 14 residues. The junction had 10 bases not matched to a gene; V was cut back by 5 bases and J by 5 bases. Germline V CDR1 and CDR2: DFQATT, SNEGSKA (reference sequence). The DNA for the CDR3 is TGCAGTGCTTGGCAAACAGGGGGCGGGAACGAGCAGTACTTC. It yields the protein CSAWQTGGGNEQYF.